The subject of this entry is one T cell receptor (beta chain). Antigen: not known. Sequence data for DNA of cultured CD4+ T cells were generated by the Oncomine TCR Beta short-read assay. TCRdb called the PCR reads again in MiXCR, with one record for every CDR3 protein. The table records about 15,000 distinct CDR3 sequences, 40% to 50% of them present only once. The sample originates from a study of vaccination and CD4 T cells after COVID-19. This CDR3 is 14 amino acids long. Trimming left V 3 bases short and J 5 bases short, with 13 bases between. Germline V gene data show CDR1 as MGHDK and CDR2 as SYGVNS. Treatment reported: roughly 10-day PBMC culture with coronavirus spike peptide pools or control peptides (ViraFEST assay).

The material was cultured CD4+ T cells from blood, obtained after SARS-CoV-2 vaccination. V gene TRBV25-1 combines with J gene TRBJ2-5; possibly TRBD1 or TRBD2 for D (6 bases each). The origin of this receptor is a human donor with COVID-19. The CDR3 here is CASSDGGAKETQYF. Written as DNA, the CDR3 is TGTGCCAGCAGTGACGGGGGCGCGAAGGAGACCCAGTACTTC.